The T cell receptor beta chain under discussion was sequenced for a study of T-cell reconstitution after alpha-beta-depleted transplantation in children. This sample's TCRbeta library carried unique molecular identifier barcodes. TCRdb reprocessed the PCR reads with MiXCR, giving one entry per CDR3 protein. The repertoire holds about 900,000 distinct CDR3 sequences, with about 29% as singletons. As to this clonotype: Its antigen is still unknown. Here the CDR3 omits its conserved ending phenylalanine or tryptophan, so a read error is the likely source.

The CDR3 has 15 residues. V lost 3 bases to trimming and J lost 3 bases, with 14 bases between them. Germline V gene sequence: CDR1 SGHTA, CDR2 FQGNSA. Study-wide points: Several hundred graft clones that had expanded were reportedly the source of alpha-beta T cells about two months after transplant. T-cell counts and diversity were attributed mostly to newly produced T cells one year after transplant.

This chain connects TRBV7-2 to TRBJ2-5; D is possibly TRBD2 (6 bases). The material was PBMCs, mostly from graft donor cells, obtained 360 days after TCRalphabeta/CD19-depleted stem cell transplant. The TCR was taken from a boy under three years old who had a stem cell transplant for SCID, so the T cells may come from the graft donor. This chain's CDR3 is CASSLFGGVEETQYY. As DNA, the CDR3 is TGTGCCAGCAGCTTGTTTGGCGGGGTGGAAGAGACCCAGTACTAC.